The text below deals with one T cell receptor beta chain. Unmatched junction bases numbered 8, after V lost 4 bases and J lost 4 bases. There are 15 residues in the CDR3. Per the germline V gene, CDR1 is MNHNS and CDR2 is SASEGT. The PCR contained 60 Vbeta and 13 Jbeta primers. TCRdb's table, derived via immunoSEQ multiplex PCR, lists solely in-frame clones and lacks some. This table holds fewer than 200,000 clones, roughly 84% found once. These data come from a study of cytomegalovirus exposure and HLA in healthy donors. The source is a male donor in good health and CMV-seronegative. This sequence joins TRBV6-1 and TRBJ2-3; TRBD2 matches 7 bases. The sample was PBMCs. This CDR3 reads CASSVVSGESDTQYF. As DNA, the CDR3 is TGTGCCAGCAGTGTGGTAAGCGGGGAGTCAGATACGCAGTATTTT.